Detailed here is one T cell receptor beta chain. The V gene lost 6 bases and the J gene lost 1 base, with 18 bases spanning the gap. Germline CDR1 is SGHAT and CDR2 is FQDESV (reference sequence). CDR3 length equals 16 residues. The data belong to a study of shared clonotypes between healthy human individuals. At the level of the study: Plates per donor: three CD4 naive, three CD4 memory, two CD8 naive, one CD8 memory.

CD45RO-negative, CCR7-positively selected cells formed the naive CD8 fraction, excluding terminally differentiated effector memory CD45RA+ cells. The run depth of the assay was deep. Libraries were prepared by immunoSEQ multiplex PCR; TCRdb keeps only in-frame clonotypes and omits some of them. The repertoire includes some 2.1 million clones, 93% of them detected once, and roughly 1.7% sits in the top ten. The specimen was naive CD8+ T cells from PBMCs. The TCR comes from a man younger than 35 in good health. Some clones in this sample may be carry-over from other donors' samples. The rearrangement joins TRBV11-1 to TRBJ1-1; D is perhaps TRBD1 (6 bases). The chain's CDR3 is CASRPGGGQKNTEAFF. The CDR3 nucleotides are TGTGCCAGCAGACCTGGAGGAGGACAGAAGAACACTGAAGCTTTCTTT. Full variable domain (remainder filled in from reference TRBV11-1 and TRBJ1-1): EAEVAQSPRYKITEKSQAVAFWCDPISGHATLYWYRQILGQGPELLVQFQDESVVDDSQLPKDRFSAERLKGVDSTLKIQPAELGDSAMYLCASRPGGGQKNTEAFFGQGTRLTVV.